This entry features one T cell receptor (beta chain) sequence. This clone's antigen is unknown. Per-nucleotide qualities are absent, and no much larger clonotype sits a single base away. The donors were healthy, HIV-negative adults who had no recently reported acute infections or vaccinations. Only Caucasian adults living in Nashville, Tennessee, USA were represented among the donors. CD4+ T cells were enriched by magnetic negative selection, after which naive cells were positively selected on CD45RA and the negative fraction was taken as the memory subset. After blood collection by leukapheresis, PBMCs were isolated using Ficoll-Histopaque density gradient centrifugation and then cryopreserved in the vapor phase of liquid nitrogen. Analytical flow cytometry was used to check the purity and quantity of every magnetically sorted T cell population. Genomic DNA was isolated from each sorted fraction and quantified by UV absorbance on a Nanodrop 2000c.

TCR CDR3 regions were amplified from genomic DNA by multiplex PCR using the deep immunoSEQ assay. For each cell subset, the extracted genomic DNA was distributed evenly across all wells of several immunoSEQ 96-well plates, and each plate served as one replicate. For sorted subsets, about 0.2 ug genomic DNA, equal to approximately 30,000 T cell genomes, was loaded into each replicate PCR. Purified libraries were measured with a Qubit 3.0 fluorometer, size-checked on a Bioanalyzer 2100, and measured again with the KAPA Library Quantification kit. Each immunoSEQ 96-well plate was sequenced on its own single-read 150-cycle Illumina NextSeq 550 flow cell. As for the original processing: The immunoSEQ output contained only junctional sequences without quality scores, so filtering could not match that applied to full-length reads. Sequences were annotated with PyIR, a Python wrapper for IgBLAST v1.9, and V/J genes and CDR3 were assigned using IMGT germline references. Reads with weak V/J assignments (E-value above 1e-6), missing CDR3, stop codons, out-of-frame junctions, or ambiguous translated residues were removed. V3J clonotypes were defined as sequences sharing the same inferred V gene, J gene, and CDR3 amino acid sequence. Percentage overlap between repertoires was calculated by dividing the number of shared unique clonotypes by the size of the smaller repertoire. Richness of each repertoire was evaluated using RTK rarefaction, the Chao1 estimator, and Recon v2.1 estimates of unobserved clonotypes. OLGA was used to compute generation probabilities for all TCRbeta clonotypes that the gDNA method yielded from a handful of donors. This is the immuneACCESS table as TCRdb keeps it, with only in-frame sequences that have V and J called. A part of the clones is gone; compared with another copy, unresolved V genes explain less than half, and the rest is unexplained. The V and J calls and clone size are taken from that table; D and trimming were inferred from the DNA. Within this sample are a few million clones, with just under 95% of them counted one time only. 0.3% to 0.4% of the sample comes from the top ten.

The data were taken from a study of shared clonotypes between healthy human individuals (dated by TCRdb to 2019 to 2021). About the investigation overall: A couple of women and a few men aged 18 to 49 years were included in the cohort. Per donor, three plates each were used for CD4 naive and CD4 memory, two for CD8 naive, and one for CD8 memory. The study deeply sequenced blood TCR repertoires of about 5 healthy adults to estimate repertoire size and the extent of clonotype sharing between individuals. To increase sequencing depth and limit assay-specific biases, different laboratories used diverse techniques to prepare libraries and sequence TCR repertoires. Per donor, leukapheresis produced somewhere between about 0.9 and 9.5 billion PBMCs. The paper's findings and limits, for the study overall: Approximately 5% of naive CD4, around 3.6% of naive CD8, approximately 2% of memory CD4, and approximately 0.39% of memory CD8 clonotypes were shared across four donors. Higher generation probabilities were observed for clonotypes shared by all four sorted-subset donors than for non-shared clonotypes. Because the study included only a small number of donors, the genetic and exposure-history diversity represented was limited. Naive subsets generally had larger estimated clonotype richness than memory subsets. Even with the large sequencing depth, rarefaction of the sorted-subset datasets indicated that sequencing was incomplete. Pairwise subsampling indicated that sequencing depth was expected to affect the degree of clonotype sharing among donors. Sampling was restricted to blood, and TCR repertoires in tissues likely differ from the TCR repertoires found in blood.

According to the germline V gene (reference sequence), CDR1 reads SGHNT and CDR2 reads YYREEE. The CDR3 holds 17 amino acids from the cysteine to the phenylalanine. Here the CDR3 DNA is all that survives: 51 bases in frame from base 1. Unmatched junction bases come to 11, with V trimmed by 4 bases and J by 7 bases. The rearranged segments are TRBV5-4 and TRBJ2-2; TRBD1 matches 12 bases in the middle. Sequenced: naive CD4+ T cells from PBMCs. This sample's cell subset or site label indicates: CD45RA+ positively selected. This clonotype was sampled from a man aged 18 to 29 in good health. Some clones in this sample may be carry-over from other donors' samples. The CDR3 region reads CASSPGGTGGVGGELFF. The nucleotide sequence reads as follows: TGTGCCAGCAGCCCGGGGGGGACAGGGGGCGTTGGCGGGGAGCTGTTTTTT.